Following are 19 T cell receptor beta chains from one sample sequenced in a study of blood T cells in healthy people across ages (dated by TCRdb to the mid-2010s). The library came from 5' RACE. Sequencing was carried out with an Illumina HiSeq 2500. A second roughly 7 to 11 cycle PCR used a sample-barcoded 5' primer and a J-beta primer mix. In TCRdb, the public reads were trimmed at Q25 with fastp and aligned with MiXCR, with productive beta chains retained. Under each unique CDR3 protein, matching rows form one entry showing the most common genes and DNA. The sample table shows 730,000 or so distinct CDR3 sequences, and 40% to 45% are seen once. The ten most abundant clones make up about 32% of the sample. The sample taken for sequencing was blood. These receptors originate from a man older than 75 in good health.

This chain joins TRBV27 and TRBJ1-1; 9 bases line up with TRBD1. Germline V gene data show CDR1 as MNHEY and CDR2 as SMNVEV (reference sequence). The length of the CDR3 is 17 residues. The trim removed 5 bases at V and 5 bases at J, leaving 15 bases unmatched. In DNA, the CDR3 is TGTGCCAGCAGTCGCGCGGGGACAGGGCGGGGTGGGACTGAAGCTTTCTTT. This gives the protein CASSRAGTGRGGTEAFF.

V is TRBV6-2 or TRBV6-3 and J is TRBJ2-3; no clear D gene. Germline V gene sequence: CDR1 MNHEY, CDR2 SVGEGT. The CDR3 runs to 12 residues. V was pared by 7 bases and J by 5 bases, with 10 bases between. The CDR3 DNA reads TGTGCCAGCAACCCGGGTGGAGATACGCAGTATTTT. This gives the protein CASNPGGDTQYF.

This CDR3 is CASSSGTGGIQFF. As DNA, the CDR3 is TGTGCCAGCAGTTCCGGGACAGGGGGGATCCAGTTCTTC. The chain employs TRBV6-2 or TRBV6-3 and TRBJ2-1; 11 bases agree with TRBD1. The CDR3 totals 13 residues. CDR1 MNHEY and CDR2 SVGEGT come from the germline V gene. The ends lost 4 bases at V and 13 bases at J; junction bases unmatched: 6.

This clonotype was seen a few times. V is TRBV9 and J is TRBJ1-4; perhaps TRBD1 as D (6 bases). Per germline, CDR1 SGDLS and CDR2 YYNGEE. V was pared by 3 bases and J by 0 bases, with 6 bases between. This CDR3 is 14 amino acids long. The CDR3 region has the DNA TGTGCCAGCAGCGGGACAGCAACTAATGAAAAACTGTTTTTT. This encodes CASSGTATNEKLFF.

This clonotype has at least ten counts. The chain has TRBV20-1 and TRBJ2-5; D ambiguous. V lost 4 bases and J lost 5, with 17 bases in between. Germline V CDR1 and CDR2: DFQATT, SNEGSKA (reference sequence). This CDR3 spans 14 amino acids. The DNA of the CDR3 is TGCAGTGCTACCTACGACCCCCGAGAGGAGACCCAGTACTTC. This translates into CSATYDPREETQYF.

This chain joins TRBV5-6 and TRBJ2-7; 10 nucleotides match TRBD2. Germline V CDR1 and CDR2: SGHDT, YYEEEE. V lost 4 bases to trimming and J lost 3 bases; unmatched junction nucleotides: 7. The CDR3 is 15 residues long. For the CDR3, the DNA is TGTGCCAGCAGCCTTGGACTAGCGGAGATCTACGAGCAGTACTTC. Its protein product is CASSLGLAEIYEQYF.

This CDR3 is CASSLDVGGDLAKNIQYF. As DNA, the CDR3 is TGCGCCAGCAGCTTGGACGTAGGAGGGGACTTAGCCAAAAACATTCAGTACTTC. The chain couples TRBV5-1 to TRBJ2-4; D may be TRBD2 (6 bases). Germline V gives CDR1 SGHRS, CDR2 YFSETQ. Deletions cut 0 bases from V and 0 bases from J, with 16 bases between. The CDR3 covers 18 residues.

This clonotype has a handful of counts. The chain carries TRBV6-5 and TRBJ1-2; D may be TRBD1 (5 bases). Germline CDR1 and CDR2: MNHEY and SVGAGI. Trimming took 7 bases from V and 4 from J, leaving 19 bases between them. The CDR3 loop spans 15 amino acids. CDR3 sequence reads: CASNSRDVGGYGYTF. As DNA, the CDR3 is TGTGCCAGCAACTCAAGGGACGTCGGGGGCTATGGCTACACCTTC.

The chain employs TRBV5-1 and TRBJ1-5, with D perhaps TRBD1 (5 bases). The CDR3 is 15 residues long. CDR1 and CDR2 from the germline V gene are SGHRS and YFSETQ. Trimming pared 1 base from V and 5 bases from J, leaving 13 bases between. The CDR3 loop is CASSLSQGRYQPQHF. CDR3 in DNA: TGCGCCAGCAGCTTGAGTCAGGGAAGGTATCAGCCCCAGCATTTT.

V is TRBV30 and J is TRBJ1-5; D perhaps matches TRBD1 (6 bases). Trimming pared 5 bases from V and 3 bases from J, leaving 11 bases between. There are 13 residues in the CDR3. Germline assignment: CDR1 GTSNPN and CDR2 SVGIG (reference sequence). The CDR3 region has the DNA TGTGCCTGGGTAGGACAGCCCAATCAGCCCCAGCATTTT. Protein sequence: CAWVGQPNQPQHF. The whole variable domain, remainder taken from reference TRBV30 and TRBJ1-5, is SQTIHQWPATLVQPVGSPLSLECTVEGTSNPNLYWYRQAAGRGLQLLFYSVGIGQISSEVPQNLSASRPQDRQFILSSKKLLLSDSGFYLCAWVGQPNQPQHFGDGTRLSIL.

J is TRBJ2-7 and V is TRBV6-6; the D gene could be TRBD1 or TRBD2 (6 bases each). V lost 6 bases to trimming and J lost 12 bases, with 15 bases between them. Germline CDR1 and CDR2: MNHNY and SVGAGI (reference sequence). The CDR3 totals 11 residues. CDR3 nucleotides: TGTGCCAGCAGCCAAGGGGGGCTTCCGTACTTC. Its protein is CASSQGGLPYF.

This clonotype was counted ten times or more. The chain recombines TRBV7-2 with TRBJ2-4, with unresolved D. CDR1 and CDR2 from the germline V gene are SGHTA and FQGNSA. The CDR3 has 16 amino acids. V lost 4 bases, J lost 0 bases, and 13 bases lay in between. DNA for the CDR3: TGTGCCAGCAGCTCGATAGGGAATCTAGCCAAAAACATTCAGTACTTC. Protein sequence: CASSSIGNLAKNIQYF.

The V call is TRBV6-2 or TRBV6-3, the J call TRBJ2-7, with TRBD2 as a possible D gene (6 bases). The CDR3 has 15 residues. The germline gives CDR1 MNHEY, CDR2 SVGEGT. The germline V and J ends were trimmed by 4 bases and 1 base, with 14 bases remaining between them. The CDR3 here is CASSLSRLESYEQYF. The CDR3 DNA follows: TGTGCCAGCAGTTTATCTCGACTAGAGTCCTACGAGCAGTACTTC.

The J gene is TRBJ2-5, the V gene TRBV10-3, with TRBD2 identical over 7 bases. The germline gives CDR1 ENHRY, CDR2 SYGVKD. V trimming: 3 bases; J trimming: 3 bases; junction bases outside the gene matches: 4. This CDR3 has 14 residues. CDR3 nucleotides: TGTGCCATCAGTGATTTGGGGGGGGAAGAGACCCAGTACTTC. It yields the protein CAISDLGGEETQYF.

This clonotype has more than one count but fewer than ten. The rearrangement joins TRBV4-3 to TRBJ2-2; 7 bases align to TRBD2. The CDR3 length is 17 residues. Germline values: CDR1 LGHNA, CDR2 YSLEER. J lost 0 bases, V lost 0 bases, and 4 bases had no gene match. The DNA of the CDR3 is TGCGCCAGCAGCCAAGATCTGGCGGGAGCGAACACCGGGGAGCTGTTTTTT. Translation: CASSQDLAGANTGELFF.

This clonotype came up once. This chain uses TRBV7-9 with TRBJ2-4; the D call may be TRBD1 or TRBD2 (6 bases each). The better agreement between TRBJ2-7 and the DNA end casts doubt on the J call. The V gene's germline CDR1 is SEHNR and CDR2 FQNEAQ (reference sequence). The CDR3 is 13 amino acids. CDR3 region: CASSPPGGGEQYF. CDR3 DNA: TGTGCCAGCAGCCCACCTGGAGGGGGCGAGCAGTACTTC.

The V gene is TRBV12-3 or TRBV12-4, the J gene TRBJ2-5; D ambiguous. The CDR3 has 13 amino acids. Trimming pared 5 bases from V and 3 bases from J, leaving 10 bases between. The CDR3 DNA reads TGTGCCAGCAGTGTATGGGCAGAAGAGACCCAGTACTTC. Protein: CASSVWAEETQYF.

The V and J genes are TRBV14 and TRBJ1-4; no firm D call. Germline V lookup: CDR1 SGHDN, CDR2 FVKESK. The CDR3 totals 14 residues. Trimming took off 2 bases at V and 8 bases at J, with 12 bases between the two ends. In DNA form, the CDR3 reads TGTGCCAGCAGCCAAAGAGCACAAAGAGAAAAACTGTTTTTT. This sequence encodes CASSQRAQREKLFF.

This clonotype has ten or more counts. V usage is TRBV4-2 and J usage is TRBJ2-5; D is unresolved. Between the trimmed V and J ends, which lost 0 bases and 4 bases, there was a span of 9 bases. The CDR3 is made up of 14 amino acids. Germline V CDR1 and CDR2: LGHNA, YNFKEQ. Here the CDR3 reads CASSQDTARETQYF. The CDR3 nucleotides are TGTGCCAGCAGCCAAGATACAGCGCGAGAGACCCAGTACTTC.